This is a list of T cell receptor beta chains from one sample in a study of blood T cell repertoires in COVID-19. The protocol was immunoSEQ multiplex PCR, while the TCRdb copy is restricted to in-frame clones and leaves out a portion. Among some 360,000 clones listed, around 90% were seen once. Material: peripheral blood. These receptor sequences come from a woman aged 55-70 years with COVID-19, enrolled during active disease. The CDR3 runs from the conserved cysteine through the conserved F or W.

j_call,v_call,cdr3_aa
TRBJ2-1,TRBV6-6,CASSSPPQGYNEQFF
TRBJ2-5,TRBV5-1,CASSLVLAGSETQYF
TRBJ1-1,TRBV5-4,CASSLLAEETEAFF
TRBJ2-5,TRBV14,CASSFLAGIQETQYF
TRBJ1-5,TRBV5-8,CASTSRGGGDQPQHF
TRBJ2-7,TRBV11-3,CASSKGEAYEQYF
TRBJ2-7,TRBV19,CASSMTRLAGEQYF
TRBJ2-7,TRBV19,CASSDGGSSYEQYF
TRBJ2-3,TRBV7-6,CASSPFPGTDTQYF
TRBJ2-3,TRBV7-9,CASSSLAGGPGYSTDTQYF
TRBJ1-4,TRBV4-2,CASSQGTGAANEKLFF
TRBJ2-6,TRBV9,CASSAPGQGASGANVLTF
TRBJ2-3,TRBV2,CAIPMGQKVRSDTQYF
TRBJ2-2,TRBV7-2,CASMGAGGGVTGELFF
TRBJ1-5,TRBV7-8,CASSRGTGSQPQHF
TRBJ1-2,TRBV30,CAWSVIGTGSGYTF
TRBJ1-2,TRBV2,CASSEGGSYGYTF
TRBJ2-7,TRBV19,CASSPSSGGYEQYF
TRBJ1-4,TRBV2,CASRGTSAPGELFF
TRBJ1-2,TRBV5-1,CASSLETGDYGYTF
TRBJ1-2,TRBV7-9,CASSFNDRGDAYGYTF
TRBJ2-1,TRBV11-3,CARQGGLEQFF
TRBJ2-1,TRBV5-1,CASSGLAGANNEQFF
TRBJ1-1,TRBV4-1,CASRTGGSTEAFF
TRBJ2-3,TRBV5-1,CASKEDYQGDTQYF
TRBJ2-1,TRBV28,CASSPGGRPYNEQFF
TRBJ1-2,TRBV12-3/TRBV12-4,CASSAQVGYGYTF
TRBJ1-1,TRBV19,CASRNLRVRNTEAFF
TRBJ2-2,TRBV5-1,CASSLAQGGTGELFF
TRBJ1-1,TRBV10-1,CASRDRQTLNTEAFF
TRBJ1-2,TRBV7-2,CASSLVGGEGYTF
TRBJ1-2,TRBV11-2,CASSFDWGSGYTF
TRBJ2-5,TRBV5-6,CASSPGGTQETQYF
TRBJ2-3,TRBV11-3,CASSSRSHTDTQYF